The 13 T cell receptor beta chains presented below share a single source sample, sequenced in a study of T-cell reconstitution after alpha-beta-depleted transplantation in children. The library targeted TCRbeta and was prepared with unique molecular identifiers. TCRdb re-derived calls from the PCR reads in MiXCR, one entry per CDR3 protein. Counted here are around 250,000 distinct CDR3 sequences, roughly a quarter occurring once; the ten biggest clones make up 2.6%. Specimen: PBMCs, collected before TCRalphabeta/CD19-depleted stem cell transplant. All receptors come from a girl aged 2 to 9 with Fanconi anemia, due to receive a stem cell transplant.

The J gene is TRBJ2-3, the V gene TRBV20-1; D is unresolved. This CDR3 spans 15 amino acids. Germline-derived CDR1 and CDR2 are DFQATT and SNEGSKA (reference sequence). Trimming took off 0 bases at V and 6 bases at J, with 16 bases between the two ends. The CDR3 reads CSARDPQMTPDTQYF. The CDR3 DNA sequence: TGCAGTGCTAGAGATCCTCAAATGACGCCCGATACGCAGTATTTT.

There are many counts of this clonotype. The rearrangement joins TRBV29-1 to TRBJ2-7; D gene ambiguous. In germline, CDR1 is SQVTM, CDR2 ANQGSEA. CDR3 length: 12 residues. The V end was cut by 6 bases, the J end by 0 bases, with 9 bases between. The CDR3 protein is CSVRRYSYEQYF. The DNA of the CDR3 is TGCAGCGTCCGTCGCTACTCCTACGAGCAGTACTTC.

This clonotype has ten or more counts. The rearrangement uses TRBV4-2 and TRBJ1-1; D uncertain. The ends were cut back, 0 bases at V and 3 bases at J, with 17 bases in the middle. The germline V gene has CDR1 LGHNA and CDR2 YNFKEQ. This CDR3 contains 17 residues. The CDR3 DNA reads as TGTGCCAGCAGCCAAGATCAGCGGGAAGAGATGCACACTGAAGCTTTCTTT. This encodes CASSQDQREEMHTEAFF.

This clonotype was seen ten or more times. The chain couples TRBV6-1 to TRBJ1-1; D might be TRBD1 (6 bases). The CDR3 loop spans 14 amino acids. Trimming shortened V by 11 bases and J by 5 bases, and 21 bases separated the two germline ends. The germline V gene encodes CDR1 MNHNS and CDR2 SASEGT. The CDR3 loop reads CAGGLQGQGTEAFF. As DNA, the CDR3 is TGTGCCGGGGGACTTCAGGGGCAAGGGACTGAAGCTTTCTTT.

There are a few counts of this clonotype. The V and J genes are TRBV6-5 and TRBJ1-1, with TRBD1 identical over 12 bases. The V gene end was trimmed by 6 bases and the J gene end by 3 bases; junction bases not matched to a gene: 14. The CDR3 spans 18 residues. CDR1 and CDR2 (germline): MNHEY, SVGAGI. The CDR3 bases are TGTGCCAGCAGATTACCCCCGGGACAGGGGGCTAGGTACACTGAAGCTTTCTTT. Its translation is CASRLPPGQGARYTEAFF.

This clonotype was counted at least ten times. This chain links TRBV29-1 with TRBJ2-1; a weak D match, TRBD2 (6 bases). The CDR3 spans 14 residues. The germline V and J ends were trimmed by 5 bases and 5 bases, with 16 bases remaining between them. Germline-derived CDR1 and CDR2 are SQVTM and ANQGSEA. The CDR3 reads CSVLGWRADNEQFF. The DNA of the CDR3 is TGCAGCGTTCTGGGATGGAGGGCTGACAATGAGCAGTTCTTC.

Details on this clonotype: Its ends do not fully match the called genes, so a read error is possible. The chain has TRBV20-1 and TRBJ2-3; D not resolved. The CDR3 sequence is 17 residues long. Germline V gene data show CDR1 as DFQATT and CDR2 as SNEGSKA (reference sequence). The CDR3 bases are TGCTGTGCTAGAGATCGCATCGTCGGCAGCGTCACAGATACGCAGTATTTT. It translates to CCARDRIVGSVTDTQYF.

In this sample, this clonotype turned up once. The CDR3 is CSVESRGGTEAFF. The DNA for the CDR3 is TGCAGCGTTGAGTCCAGGGGCGGGACTGAAGCTTTCTTT. This sequence joins TRBV29-1 and TRBJ1-1, with D maybe TRBD1 (6 bases). V was cut by 3 bases and J by 5 bases, with 13 bases left in between. This CDR3 spans 13 amino acids. Germline V gives CDR1 SQVTM, CDR2 ANQGSEA. The full variable domain, in which reference TRBV29-1 and TRBJ1-1 provide the parts outside the CDR3, is SAVISQKPSRDICQRGTSLTIQCQVDSQVTMMFWYRQQPGQSLTLIATANQGSEATYESGFVIDKFPISRPNLTFSTLTVSNMSPEDSSIYLCSVESRGGTEAFFGQGTRLTVV.

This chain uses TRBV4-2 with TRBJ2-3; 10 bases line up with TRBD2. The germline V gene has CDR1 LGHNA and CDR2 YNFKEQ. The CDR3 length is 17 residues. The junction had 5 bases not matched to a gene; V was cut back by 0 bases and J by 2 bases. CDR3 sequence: CASSQDFSGGVTDTQYF. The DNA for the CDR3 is TGTGCCAGCAGCCAAGATTTCAGCGGGGGGGTCACAGATACGCAGTATTTT.

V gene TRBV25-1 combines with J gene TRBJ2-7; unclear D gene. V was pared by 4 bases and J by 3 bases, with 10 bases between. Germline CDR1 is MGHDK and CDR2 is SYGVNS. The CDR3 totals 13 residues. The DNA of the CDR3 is TGTGCCAGCAGTGGAGTTTCGGTCTACGAGCAGTACTTC. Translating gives CASSGVSVYEQYF.

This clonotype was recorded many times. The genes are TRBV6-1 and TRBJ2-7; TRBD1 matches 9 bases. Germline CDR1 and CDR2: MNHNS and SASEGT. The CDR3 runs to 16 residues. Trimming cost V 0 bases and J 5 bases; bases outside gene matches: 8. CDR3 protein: CASSEAGTGPNDEQYF. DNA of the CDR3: TGTGCCAGCAGTGAAGCAGGGACAGGGCCTAATGACGAGCAGTACTTC.

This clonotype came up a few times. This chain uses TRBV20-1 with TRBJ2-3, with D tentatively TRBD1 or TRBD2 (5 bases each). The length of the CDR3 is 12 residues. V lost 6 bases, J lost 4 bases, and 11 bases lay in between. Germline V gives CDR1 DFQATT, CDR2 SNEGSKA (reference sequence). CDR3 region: CSAGRGADTQYF. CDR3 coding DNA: TGCAGTGCGGGAAGGGGAGCAGATACGCAGTATTTT.

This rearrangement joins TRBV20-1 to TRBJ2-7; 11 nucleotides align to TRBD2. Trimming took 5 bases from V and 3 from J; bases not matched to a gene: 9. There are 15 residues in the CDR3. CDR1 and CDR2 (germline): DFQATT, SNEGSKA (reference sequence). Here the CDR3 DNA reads TGCAGTGCTGTATCGGGACTAGCGGAAGACTACGAGCAGTACTTC. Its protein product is CSAVSGLAEDYEQYF.